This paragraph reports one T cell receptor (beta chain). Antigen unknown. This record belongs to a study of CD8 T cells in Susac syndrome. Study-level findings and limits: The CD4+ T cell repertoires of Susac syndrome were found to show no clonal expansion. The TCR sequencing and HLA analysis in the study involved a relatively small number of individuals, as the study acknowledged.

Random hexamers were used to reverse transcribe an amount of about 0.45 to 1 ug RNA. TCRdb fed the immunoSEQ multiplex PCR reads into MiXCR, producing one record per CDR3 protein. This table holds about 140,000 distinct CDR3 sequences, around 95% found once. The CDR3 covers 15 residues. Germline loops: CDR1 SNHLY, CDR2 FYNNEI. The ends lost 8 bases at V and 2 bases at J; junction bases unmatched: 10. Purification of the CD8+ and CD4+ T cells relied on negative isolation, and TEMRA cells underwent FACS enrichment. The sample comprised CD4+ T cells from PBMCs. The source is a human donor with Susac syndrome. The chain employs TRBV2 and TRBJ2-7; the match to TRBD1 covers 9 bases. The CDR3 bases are TGTGCCAGCTTTTCCGGGACAGGGTACGCCTACGAGCAGTACTTC. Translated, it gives CASFSGTGYAYEQYF.